Listed below are T cell receptor beta chains from one sample, sequenced in a study of shared clonotypes between healthy human individuals. The protocol was immunoSEQ multiplex PCR, while the TCRdb copy is restricted to in-frame clones and leaves out a portion. This repertoire shows over a million clones, around 78% found once; its top ten account for roughly 0.62%. The sample comprised memory CD4+ T cells from PBMCs. The origin of the receptors is a man younger than 30 in good health. Some clones in this sample may be carry-over from other donors' samples. The CDR3 runs from the conserved cysteine through the conserved F or W. A D gene is named only where the DNA matches it firmly. Part of the rows lack a size; the others show once, few, many or a class for expanded clones.

d_gene,j_gene,abundance,v_gene,CDR3nt,CDR3aa
TRBD1,TRBJ2-5,-,TRBV7-8,TGTGCCAGCAGCTTAGGTGACATCTGGGACAGGTCGTCGGAGACCCAGTACTTC,CASSLGDIWDRSSETQYF
TRBD1,TRBJ1-5,-,TRBV5-4,TGTGCCAGCAGCTCCGGGACAGGGGGGGGCAATCAGCCCCAGCATTTT,CASSSGTGGGNQPQHF
-,TRBJ2-2,-,TRBV27,TGTGCCAGCAGCCGGGACTCTGTGAACACCGGGGAGCTGTTTTTT,CASSRDSVNTGELFF
-,TRBJ2-4,-,TRBV28,TGTGCCAGCAGTGAGCGGAGTCCCGACATTCAGTACTTC,CASSERSPDIQYF
-,TRBJ2-1,-,TRBV7-3,TGTGCCAGCAGCCCGAACCCTATTTCCTACAATGAGCAGTTCTTC,CASSPNPISYNEQFF
TRBD2,TRBJ2-7,-,TRBV5-1,TGCGCCAGCAGCTTGGCCGGGGGGGTCGGCTCCTACGAGCAGTACTTC,CASSLAGGVGSYEQYF
TRBD2,TRBJ2-5,many,TRBV5-8,TGTGCCAGCAGCTCTGGACTAGCGGGATACTTTGAGACCCAGTACTTC,CASSSGLAGYFETQYF
-,TRBJ2-7,-,TRBV30,TGTGCCTGGAGGGAGGAAGGTTACGAGCAGTACTTC,CAWREEGYEQYF
-,TRBJ1-5,-,TRBV6-1,TGTGCCAGCAGTGAAGCGTATAGCAATCAGCCCCAGCATTTT,CASSEAYSNQPQHF
-,TRBJ1-2,few,TRBV7-9,TGTGCCAGCAGCTCGGGGTATTTCTATGGCTACACCTTC,CASSSGYFYGYTF
TRBD2,TRBJ2-5,-,TRBV27,TGTGCCAGCAGGCGGGGGTACCAAGAGACCCAGTACTTC,CASRRGYQETQYF
-,TRBJ1-4,once,TRBV18,TGTGCCAGCTCACCCGCTAATGAAAAACTGTTTTTT,CASSPANEKLFF
-,TRBJ1-3,-,TRBV9,TGTGCCAGCAGCCTATCCCCTTGGGGGGGAGAAGCTGGAAACACCATATATTTT,CASSLSPWGGEAGNTIYF
-,TRBJ2-1,-,TRBV7-9,TGTGCCAGCAGCTTAGGGTCCCATGAGCAGTTCTTC,CASSLGSHEQFF
TRBD2,TRBJ2-1,many,TRBV7-9,TGTGCCAGCAGCCCAACTAGCGGGAGGATCGATGAGCAGTTCTTC,CASSPTSGRIDEQFF
TRBD1,TRBJ2-1,-,TRBV27,TGTGCCAGCAGTTTTCGGACAGGGCGAGGAAATGAGCAGTTCTTC,CASSFRTGRGNEQFF
-,TRBJ1-3,-,TRBV28,TGTGCCAGCAGTTCCTCTGCGAGTATAACCATATATTTT,CASSSSASITIYF
-,TRBJ1-1,-,TRBV2,TGTGCCACCCGACAGGTGGTCACTGAAGCTTTCTTT,CATRQVVTEAFF
TRBD2,TRBJ2-1,-,TRBV2,TGTGCCAGCAGTGAATTAACGAGGGGCGGGAGTGTTGAGCAGTTCTTC,CASSELTRGGSVEQFF
-,TRBJ2-1,-,TRBV5-6,TGTGCCAGCAGCTCCTCCTTCAACGGTCGGGGGCAGTTCTTC,CASSSSFNGRGQFF
TRBD1,TRBJ1-4,-,TRBV30,TGTGCCTCGACCTGGGAACAGGGGAATGAAAAACTGTTTTTT,CASTWEQGNEKLFF
-,TRBJ2-7,-,TRBV19,TGTGCCAGTAGTATAGACGGCCTCAGCTCCTACGAGCAGTACTTC,CASSIDGLSSYEQYF
-,TRBJ2-7,once,TRBV28,TGTGCCAGCAGTTTAAGCCTATCTCTATTAGGGGTCTCCTACGAGCAGTACTTC,CASSLSLSLLGVSYEQYF
-,TRBJ2-2,-,TRBV5-1,TGCGCCAGCAGCGTTGGACAGACGAACACCGGGGAGCTGTTTTTT,CASSVGQTNTGELFF